Given below is one T cell receptor beta chain in context. Its antigen is not known. The sample comes from a study of shared clonotypes between healthy human individuals. Study-wide results and limits: Memory subsets generally showed smaller estimated richness than naive subsets did. Some naive CD4 clonotypes, approximately 4.5%, turned up in common across several donors.

Assay used: immunoSEQ multiplex PCR; TCRdb lists only in-frame clones, some missing. The table records about 2.4 million clones, over 85% of them present only once. The V and J ends lost 4 bases and 4 bases, in that order; junction bases with no gene match: 9. There are 17 residues in the CDR3. Germline CDR1 and CDR2: SGHRS and YFSETQ. This chain links TRBV5-1 with TRBJ2-3, with 13 positions matching TRBD2. The sequenced sample consisted of naive CD4+ T cells sorted from blood. Subset denoted: CD45RA+ positively selected. This sequence was found in a man between 18 and 35 years old in good health. CDR3 in amino acids: CASSQNPGLAGADTQYF. The CDR3 coding sequence is TGCGCCAGCAGCCAAAATCCCGGACTAGCGGGGGCAGATACGCAGTATTTT. The variable domain in full, with the rest retrieved from reference TRBV5-1 and TRBJ2-3, is KAGVTQTPRYLIKTRGQQVTLSCSPISGHRSVSWYQQTPGQGLQFLFEYFSETQRNKGNFPGRFSGRQFSNSRSEMNVSTLELGDSALYLCASSQNPGLAGADTQYFGPGTRLTVL.